These T cell receptor beta chains were read from a single sample in a study of T cells in narcolepsy. Data came from immunoSEQ multiplex PCR; TCRdb stores just in-frame clones and leaves some out. This table has some 17,000 clones, 70% to 90% appearing once. The sample comprised memory (CD45RA-) CD4+ T cells from blood. These TCRs come from a human donor in good health. Both conserved end residues are part of each CDR3. A D gene is named only where the DNA matches it firmly. Clone size is not always given. Where it is, it says once, few, many or a class for expanded clones.

CAWSRDSPQPQHF	TGTGCCTGGAGCCGGGACAGTCCTCAGCCCCAGCATTTT	TRBD1	TRBJ1-5	TRBV30	NA
CASSLARENTIYF	TGTGCCAGCAGCTTAGCTCGGGAGAACACCATATATTTT	NA	TRBJ1-3	TRBV7-8	NA
CASSIGTGEGNSPLHF	TGTGCCAGTAGTATCGGGACAGGGGAAGGGAATTCACCCCTCCACTTT	TRBD1	TRBJ1-6	TRBV19	NA
CASSPKGTQYF	TGTGCCAGCAGTCCCAAGGGGACGCAGTATTTT	NA	TRBJ2-3	TRBV6-6	NA
CASSGSISPLHF	TGTGCCAGCAGTGGAAGTATTTCACCCCTCCACTTT	NA	TRBJ1-6	TRBV6-5	NA
CASSHYSGSSYNEQFF	TGCGCCAGCAGCCATTATAGCGGGAGCTCCTACAATGAGCAGTTCTTC	TRBD2	TRBJ2-1	TRBV4-1	NA
CASSRSGYEQYF	TGTGCCAGCAGTCGTAGCGGGTACGAGCAGTACTTC	TRBD2	TRBJ2-7	TRBV6-6	NA
CASTRAWTSGDHEQFF	TGCGCCAGTACCCGGGCATGGACTAGCGGGGACCATGAGCAGTTCTTC	TRBD2	TRBJ2-1	TRBV5-1	NA
CASNQQLGGGADTQYF	TGCGCCAGCAACCAACAGTTAGGGGGCGGTGCAGATACGCAGTATTTT	TRBD1	TRBJ2-3	TRBV4-3	NA
CASSLTGGNEKLFF	TGTGCCAGCAGCTTAACAGGGGGAAATGAAAAACTGTTTTTT	TRBD1	TRBJ1-4	TRBV7-2	NA
CASSVEAGGPKETQYF	TGTGCCAGCAGCGTAGAAGCGGGAGGGCCTAAAGAGACCCAGTACTTC	TRBD2	TRBJ2-5	TRBV9	NA
CASGTGVSGNTIYF	TGTGCCAGCGGGACAGGGGTCTCTGGAAACACCATATATTTT	TRBD1	TRBJ1-3	TRBV14	NA
CAISGGQSRPETQYF	TGTGCCATCAGCGGAGGGCAATCCAGGCCGGAGACCCAGTACTTC	NA	TRBJ2-5	TRBV10-3	NA
CASSRTSESTGELFF	TGTGCCAGCAGTCGGACTAGCGAGTCGACCGGGGAGCTGTTTTTT	TRBD2	TRBJ2-2	TRBV2	once
CASSQPTGSTNEKLFF	TGTGCCAGCAGCCAGCCTACAGGATCAACTAATGAAAAACTGTTTTTT	NA	TRBJ1-4	TRBV14	NA
CASSEGIAAGVSYEQYF	TGTGCCAGCAGTGAAGGGATAGCTGCGGGGGTCTCCTACGAGCAGTACTTC	TRBD2	TRBJ2-7	TRBV2	NA
CASSLGEEFGYTF	TGTGCCAGCAGCTTAGGTGAAGAATTTGGCTACACCTTC	NA	TRBJ1-2	TRBV7-9	NA
CASRGLAGGPETQYF	TGTGCCAGCAGGGGACTAGCGGGGGGGCCAGAGACCCAGTACTTC	TRBD2	TRBJ2-5	TRBV6-5	NA
CASSGAGGEQYF	TGTGCCAGTAGCGGGGCGGGGGGCGAGCAGTACTTC	TRBD2	TRBJ2-7	TRBV19	NA
CASSLIGARQIYNEQFF	TGTGCCAGCAGCTTGATCGGCGCGCGCCAAATCTACAATGAGCAGTTCTTC	NA	TRBJ2-1	TRBV5-5	once
CAWGTNYGYTF	TGTGCCTGGGGGACAAACTATGGCTACACCTTC	NA	TRBJ1-2	TRBV30	NA
CASSQDRGREQYF	TGTGCCAGCAGCCAAGATAGAGGGCGCGAGCAGTACTTC	NA	TRBJ2-7	TRBV14	NA
CASRADRVGSPLHF	TGTGCCAGCAGGGCGGACAGGGTCGGTTCACCCCTCCACTTT	TRBD1	TRBJ1-6	TRBV5-6	NA
CASSPQTGSTGELFF	TGTGCCAGCAGCCCCCAGACAGGGAGCACCGGGGAGCTGTTTTTT	TRBD1	TRBJ2-2	TRBV7-3	NA
CASSLAQGIAGELFF	TGCGCCAGCAGCTTGGCCCAAGGGATCGCCGGGGAGCTGTTTTTT	NA	TRBJ2-2	TRBV5-1	few
CASSFSRLGGAGNRQETQYF	TGCGCCAGCAGCTTTTCTCGACTTGGGGGGGCAGGGAATCGCCAAGAGACCCAGTACTTC	NA	TRBJ2-5	TRBV5-1	NA
CASSPNYDRARQPQHF	TGTGCCAGCAGTCCAAATTACGACAGGGCGCGTCAGCCCCAGCATTTT	TRBD1	TRBJ1-5	TRBV27	NA
CASQGVTARSYEQYF	TGTGCCAGCCAAGGGGTGACAGCAAGATCCTACGAGCAGTACTTC	NA	TRBJ2-7	TRBV28	NA
CASSLLSGGAGDTQYF	TGTGCCAGCAGCCTCCTTAGCGGGGGGGCAGGGGATACGCAGTATTTT	TRBD2	TRBJ2-3	TRBV7-9	NA
CASSPLLSGQGGGTQYF	TGTGCCAGCAGCCCTCTACTCTCGGGACAGGGAGGTGGGACCCAGTACTTC	TRBD1	TRBJ2-5	TRBV11-2	NA
CASSLGVSYGYTF	TGTGCCAGCAGCTTAGGGGTCAGCTATGGCTACACCTTC	NA	TRBJ1-2	TRBV7-9	NA
CASSDPAGGQTYEQYF	TGCGCCAGCAGTGACCCGGCGGGGGGGCAAACCTACGAGCAGTACTTC	TRBD2	TRBJ2-7	TRBV10-1	NA
CATSDRDKYEQYF	TGTGCCACTTCGGACAGGGATAAGTACGAGCAGTACTTC	TRBD1	TRBJ2-7	TRBV25-1	NA
CASKPGQGAEQYF	TGTGCCAGCAAACCAGGGCAGGGGGCCGAGCAGTACTTC	TRBD1	TRBJ2-7	TRBV6-1	few
CASSERGRTDTQYF	TGTGCCAGCAGTGAAAGGGGACGGACAGATACGCAGTATTTT	NA	TRBJ2-3	TRBV6-5	NA
CAWSVLHIGYRNTIYF	TGTGCCTGGAGTGTACTCCACATAGGATATAGGAACACCATATATTTT	NA	TRBJ1-3	TRBV30	NA
CASSQSHNQPQHF	TGTGCCAGCAGCCAATCCCACAATCAGCCCCAGCATTTT	NA	TRBJ1-5	TRBV16	NA
CASRGLEGSSYEQYF	TGTGCCAGCAGGGGACTAGAGGGTAGCTCCTACGAGCAGTACTTC	TRBD2	TRBJ2-7	TRBV6-5	NA
CASSLVPGRLAGNTIYF	TGTGCCAGCAGCTTAGTACCGGGCAGGTTAGCTGGAAACACCATATATTTT	NA	TRBJ1-3	TRBV11-2	few
CASSPGETHEQYF	TGTGCCAGCTCACCTGGGGAAACCCACGAGCAGTACTTC	NA	TRBJ2-7	TRBV18	NA
CASSLGRGAYEQYF	TGTGCCAGCAGCTTAGGCAGGGGTGCCTACGAGCAGTACTTC	NA	TRBJ2-7	TRBV7-8	NA